These T cell receptor beta chains were read from a single sample in a study of immune evolution from preneoplasia to lung adenocarcinoma. Measured with immunoSEQ multiplex PCR; TCRdb has only the in-frame clones, and not every one. The data show tens of thousands of clones, with roughly 80% seen just once and around 6% held by the top ten. Sequencing was done on a sample of FFPE invasive lung adenocarcinoma tissue. The source of these receptors is a person between 55 and 70 years old with lung adenocarcinoma. CDR3s include the opening cysteine and the closing phenylalanine or tryptophan. Fields, in order: D gene, J gene, clone size, V gene, CDR3 protein, CDR3 DNA. D genes are given only for firm matches. For some rows the clone size is stated as once, few or many, or as a class when expanded; others skip it.

d_call: NA
j_call: TRBJ2-1
clone_size: few
v_call: TRBV7-9
cdr3_aa: CASSLVFGQGHNEQFF
cdr3_nt: TGTGCCAGCAGCTTAGTATTCGGCCAGGGACACAATGAGCAGTTCTTC

d_call: TRBD1
j_call: TRBJ2-3
clone_size: NA
v_call: TRBV28
cdr3_aa: CASKTPGARTGGTQYF
cdr3_nt: TGTGCCAGCAAGACCCCGGGCGCGCGCACAGGGGGTACGCAGTATTTT

d_call: TRBD2
j_call: TRBJ2-7
clone_size: NA
v_call: TRBV7-2
cdr3_aa: CASSLGGLAGLRYF
cdr3_nt: TGTGCCAGCAGCTTAGGGGGGCTAGCGGGATTACGGTACTTC

d_call: TRBD1
j_call: TRBJ2-5
clone_size: NA
v_call: TRBV7-3
cdr3_aa: CASSFQGADETQYF
cdr3_nt: TGTGCCAGCAGCTTTCAGGGGGCGGATGAGACCCAGTACTTC

d_call: NA
j_call: TRBJ1-3
clone_size: NA
v_call: TRBV2
cdr3_aa: CASSNRVETGNTIYF
cdr3_nt: TGTGCCAGCAGTAACAGGGTCGAAACTGGAAACACCATATATTTT

d_call: NA
j_call: TRBJ2-5
clone_size: once
v_call: TRBV19
cdr3_aa: CASSITAATGTQYF
cdr3_nt: TGTGCCAGTAGTATAACAGCGGCCACGGGGACCCAGTACTTC

d_call: NA
j_call: TRBJ2-7
clone_size: NA
v_call: TRBV21-1
cdr3_aa: CASSPRPSRPSSYEQYF
cdr3_nt: TGTGCCAGCAGCCCCCGACCAAGCCGGCCTAGCTCCTACGAGCAGTACTTC

d_call: NA
j_call: TRBJ1-3
clone_size: NA
v_call: TRBV5-1
cdr3_aa: CASSLAATGNTIYF
cdr3_nt: TGCGCCAGCAGCTTGGCCGCGACAGGAAACACCATATATTTT

d_call: NA
j_call: TRBJ2-6
clone_size: NA
v_call: TRBV16
cdr3_aa: CASSERVYGANVLTF
cdr3_nt: TGTGCCAGCAGCGAAAGGGTTTATGGGGCCAACGTCCTGACTTTC

d_call: NA
j_call: TRBJ2-1
clone_size: NA
v_call: TRBV9
cdr3_aa: CASSSVSDSYNEQFF
cdr3_nt: TGTGCCAGCAGCTCTGTGAGCGACTCCTACAATGAGCAGTTCTTC

d_call: NA
j_call: TRBJ2-5
clone_size: medium-sized
v_call: TRBV7-9
cdr3_aa: CASSLSGGETQYF
cdr3_nt: TGTGCCAGCAGCTTATCTGGGGGGGAGACCCAGTACTTC

d_call: NA
j_call: TRBJ1-2
clone_size: few
v_call: TRBV11-2
cdr3_aa: CASSRGSGYTF
cdr3_nt: TGTGCCAGCAGCCGGGGGAGCGGCTACACCTTC

d_call: NA
j_call: TRBJ2-1
clone_size: NA
v_call: TRBV27
cdr3_aa: CASSSLEGGRHEQFF
cdr3_nt: TGTGCCAGCAGTTCTCTCGAAGGTGGGCGTCATGAGCAGTTCTTC

d_call: TRBD2
j_call: TRBJ2-2
clone_size: NA
v_call: TRBV7-2
cdr3_aa: CASSLALAVNTGELFF
cdr3_nt: TGTGCCAGCAGCTTAGCCCTAGCGGTAAACACCGGGGAGCTGTTTTTT

d_call: TRBD1
j_call: TRBJ2-3
clone_size: NA
v_call: TRBV14
cdr3_aa: CASSQVGPGQGVDTQYF
cdr3_nt: TGTGCCAGCAGCCAAGTAGGCCCCGGACAGGGCGTCGATACGCAGTATTTT

d_call: NA
j_call: TRBJ1-2
clone_size: NA
v_call: TRBV29-1
cdr3_aa: CSVATGSLYGYTF
cdr3_nt: TGCAGCGTTGCTACAGGCAGCCTCTATGGCTACACCTTC

d_call: NA
j_call: TRBJ2-7
clone_size: NA
v_call: TRBV6-4
cdr3_aa: CASPLRSYEQYF
cdr3_nt: TGTGCCAGCCCCCTCAGATCCTACGAGCAGTACTTC